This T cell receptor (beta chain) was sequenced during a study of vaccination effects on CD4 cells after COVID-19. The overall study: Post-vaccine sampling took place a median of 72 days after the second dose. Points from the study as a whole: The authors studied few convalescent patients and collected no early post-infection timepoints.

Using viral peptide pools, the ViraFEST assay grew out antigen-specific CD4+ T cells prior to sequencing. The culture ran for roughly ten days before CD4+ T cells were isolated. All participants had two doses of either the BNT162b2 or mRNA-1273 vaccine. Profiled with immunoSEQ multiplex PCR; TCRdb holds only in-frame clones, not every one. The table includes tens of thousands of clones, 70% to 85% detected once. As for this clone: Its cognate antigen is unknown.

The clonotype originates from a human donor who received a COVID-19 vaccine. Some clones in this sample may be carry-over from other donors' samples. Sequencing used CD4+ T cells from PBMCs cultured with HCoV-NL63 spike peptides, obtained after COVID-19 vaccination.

CDR3 sequence (DNA): TGTGCCAGCAGCCAAAGCAGGGCGGACTATGGCTACACCTTC. Protein sequence: CASSQSRADYGYTF. V and J are TRBV16 and TRBJ1-2; maybe TRBD1 (5 bases). The CDR3 is 14 amino acids. The germline V gene has CDR1 KGHSY and CDR2 FQNENV. Trimming pared 2 bases from V and 3 bases from J, leaving 10 bases between.